This entry describes one T cell receptor (beta chain). The antigen is unknown. Survey-depth immunoSEQ sequencing covered TCR beta CDR3 regions. Profiling relied on immunoSEQ multiplex PCR, and the TCRdb table lists in-frame clones only, not all of them. In the table there are 5,300 or so clones, 64% of which are singletons. The entry originates in a study of CD8 T cell repertoires and HIV-1 epitope variants. Across the whole study: T cells were stimulated with Twenty-five Gag and Nef peptides separately. Epitopes were three Gag families plus Nef HW9 and YT9.

Specimen: cultured CD8+ T cells derived from PBMCs. This TCR derives from a male donor with HIV.

The CDR3 DNA sequence: TGTGCCAGCAGTTCGACAGGCTGGGAAGGAAACACCATATATTTT. This encodes CASSSTGWEGNTIYF. The chain carries TRBV27 and TRBJ1-3; a possible D gene is TRBD1 (6 bases). Germline loops: CDR1 MNHEY, CDR2 SMNVEV (reference sequence). This CDR3 contains 15 residues. V was trimmed by 4 bases and J by 4 bases, leaving 14 bases between them.